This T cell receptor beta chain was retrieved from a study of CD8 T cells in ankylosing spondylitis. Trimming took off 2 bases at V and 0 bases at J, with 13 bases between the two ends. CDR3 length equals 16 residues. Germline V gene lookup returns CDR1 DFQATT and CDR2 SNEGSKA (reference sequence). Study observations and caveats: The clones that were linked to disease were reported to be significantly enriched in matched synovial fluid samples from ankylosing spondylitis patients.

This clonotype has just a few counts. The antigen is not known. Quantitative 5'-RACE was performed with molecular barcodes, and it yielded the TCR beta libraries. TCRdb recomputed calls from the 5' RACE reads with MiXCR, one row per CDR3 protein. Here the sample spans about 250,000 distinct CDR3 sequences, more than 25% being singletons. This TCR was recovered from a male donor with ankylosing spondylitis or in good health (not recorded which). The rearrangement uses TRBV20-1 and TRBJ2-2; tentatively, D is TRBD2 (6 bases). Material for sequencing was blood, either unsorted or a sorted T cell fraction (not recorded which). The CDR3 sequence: CSARLGGGTNTGELFF. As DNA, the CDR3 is TGCAGTGCTAGACTTGGCGGCGGGACGAACACCGGGGAGCTGTTTTTT.